The next 29 T cell receptor beta chains were all read from a single sample in a study of human T cells and chemical hapten exposure. Time point defined: patch test 1, 2 weeks after DPC sensitization. The sample's treatment: therapeutic diphenylcyclopropenone sensitization with weekly scalp DPC. TCRdb processed the RACE reads anew with MiXCR; each CDR3 protein has one entry. Counted here are 380,000 or so distinct CDR3 sequences, roughly 4.8% occurring once; the ten biggest clones make up under 2.5%. Sequences were derived from whole blood, sampled in connection with sensitization to the hapten diphenylcyclopropenone (DPC). These TCRs come from a woman aged 50 to 65 with alopecia areata. Some clones in this sample may be carry-over from other donors' samples.

This clonotype has more than one count but fewer than ten. The V gene is TRBV20-1, the J gene TRBJ2-1; D is unclear. Trimming removed 0 bases at V and 7 bases at J, with 10 bases between. This CDR3 contains 13 residues. Germline CDR1 and CDR2: DFQATT and SNEGSKA (reference sequence). CDR3 in amino acids: CSARDFGVNEQFF. The CDR3 DNA reads TGCAGTGCTAGAGATTTCGGCGTTAATGAGCAGTTCTTC.

This clonotype was counted many times. DNA for the CDR3: TGCAGCGTATTGGGGGGGGCCGGGGCAGATACGCAGTATTTT. This codes for CSVLGGAGADTQYF. The J gene is TRBJ2-3, the V gene TRBV29-1, with a possible D match to TRBD2 (7 bases). The CDR3 has 14 amino acids. Trimming shortened V by 6 bases and J by 4 bases, and 17 bases separated the two germline ends. From germline, CDR1 is SQVTM and CDR2 ANQGSEA.

The sample holds a few counts of this clonotype. The rearrangement links TRBV4-1 to TRBJ2-1; D assignment may be TRBD1 or TRBD2 (5 bases each). This CDR3 spans 14 amino acids. The V end lost 3 bases, the J end lost 10 bases, and 16 bases lay between the germline ends. Germline V CDR1 and CDR2: MGHRA, YSYEKL. CDR3 residues: CASSQDIEGEEQFF. CDR3 bases: TGCGCCAGCAGCCAGGACATTGAGGGCGAGGAGCAGTTCTTC.

Remarks on this clonotype: Being one base from a much bigger clone, this may be a read error. The rearrangement links TRBV7-6 to TRBJ2-3; maybe TRBD1 (6 bases). Germline V gene data show CDR1 as SGHVS and CDR2 as FNYEAQ. This CDR3 has 15 residues. CDR3 loop: CPSSFQQGEADTQYF. The DNA of the CDR3 is TGTCCCAGCAGCTTTCAACAGGGAGAGGCAGATACGCAGTATTTT.

In this sample, this clonotype turned up a few times. This chain links TRBV27 with TRBJ2-3; D unclear. CDR1 and CDR2 (germline): MNHEY, SMNVEV (reference sequence). Trimming shortened V by 4 bases and J by 4 bases, and 15 bases separated the two germline ends. This CDR3 comprises 15 residues. The CDR3 DNA reads TGTGCCAGCAGTTACGGTCCCGTAGCCGCAGATACGCAGTATTTT. The encoded protein is CASSYGPVAADTQYF.

This clonotype has ten or more counts. This chain connects TRBV10-3 to TRBJ2-3; 9 bases match TRBD2. Germline CDR1 reads ENHRY; CDR2 reads SYGVKD. Unmatched junction bases numbered 10, after V lost 5 bases and J lost 4 bases. The CDR3 runs 16 residues. DNA of the CDR3: TGTGCCATCAGTCCCCTCCCGGGACTAGCAGCAGATACGCAGTATTTT. This encodes CAISPLPGLAADTQYF.

This clonotype showed up many times. The CDR3 nucleotides read TGTGCCAGCAGTTACCCGGAGACACATATGGCCTACGAGCAGTACTTC. Translating it yields CASSYPETHMAYEQYF. This rearrangement joins TRBV28 to TRBJ2-7, with unresolved D. Looked up from germline, CDR1 is MDHEN and CDR2 is SYDVKM. The CDR3 has 16 residues. Trimming stripped 4 bases from V and 2 bases from J, with 18 bases between.

In this sample, this clonotype turned up a few times. The chain couples TRBV20-1 to TRBJ2-7; weak D call: TRBD2 (7 bases). Trimming left V 8 bases short and J 3 bases short, with 17 bases between. Germline V CDR1 and CDR2: DFQATT, SNEGSKA (reference sequence). This CDR3 has 13 amino acids. CDR3 nucleotides: TGCAGTCTTGCGGGGGCTACTGGCTACGAGCAGTACTTC. This codes for CSLAGATGYEQYF.

This clonotype was seen many times. The chain links TRBV28 to TRBJ2-5; TRBD2 matches at 9 bases. CDR1 and CDR2 (germline): MDHEN, SYDVKM. The CDR3 spans 14 residues. V was clipped by 6 bases and J by 5 bases; unmatched bases: 7. CDR3 bases: TGTGCCAGCAGCATAGCGGGAGTTTTGGAGACCCAGTACTTC. Its translation is CASSIAGVLETQYF.

The CDR3 sequence: CASSQAQGESSPLHF. CDR3 DNA sequence: TGCGCCAGCAGCCAAGCACAGGGGGAGAGTTCACCCCTCCACTTT. V is TRBV4-1 and J is TRBJ1-6; 8 bases match TRBD1. CDR1 is MGHRA, CDR2 YSYEKL, per germline. The CDR3 length is 15 residues. The V and J ends lost 1 base and 9 bases, in that order; junction bases with no gene match: 5.

This clonotype was seen at least ten times. The V gene is TRBV30, the J gene TRBJ1-1; tentative D call: TRBD1 (6 bases). The V gene lost 3 bases and the J gene lost 3 bases, with 26 bases spanning the gap. The CDR3 has 18 amino acids. CDR1 and CDR2 (germline): GTSNPN, SVGIG (reference sequence). The CDR3 bases are TGTGCCTGGAGGATGTTAGGGGTATGGGGACATGATGACACTGAAGCTTTCTTT. Translation gives CAWRMLGVWGHDDTEAFF. The full variable domain, its missing parts supplied by reference TRBV30 and TRBJ1-1, is SQTIHQWPATLVQPVGSPLSLECTVEGTSNPNLYWYRQAAGRGLQLLFYSVGIGQISSEVPQNLSASRPQDRQFILSSKKLLLSDSGFYLCAWRMLGVWGHDDTEAFFGQGTRLTVV.

This clonotype has ten or more counts. The chain links TRBV27 to TRBJ2-7; D unresolved. V was pared by 6 bases and J by 2 bases, with 17 bases between. This CDR3 has 15 residues. Germline V gene sequence: CDR1 MNHEY, CDR2 SMNVEV (reference sequence). The chain's CDR3 is CASRALGAVAYEQYF. The CDR3 bases are TGTGCCAGCAGGGCACTCGGAGCCGTCGCCTACGAGCAGTACTTC.

This clonotype has at least ten counts. The CDR3 coding sequence is TGTGCCAGCAGCTTCATAGCGGGAGTGATCTACAATGAGCAGTTCTTC. Translated: CASSFIAGVIYNEQFF. The chain joins TRBV7-9 to TRBJ2-1, with TRBD2 matching over 9 bases. V lost 3 bases and J lost 3; bases outside the gene matches: 6. This CDR3 has 16 amino acids. Germline V lookup: CDR1 SEHNR, CDR2 FQNEAQ (reference sequence). The variable domain in full, with the rest retrieved from reference TRBV7-9 and TRBJ2-1, is DTGVSQNPRHKITKRGQNVTFRCDPISEHNRLYWYRQTLGQGPEFLTYFQNEAQLEKSRLLSDRFSAERPKGSFSTLEIQRTEQGDSAMYLCASSFIAGVIYNEQFFGPGTRLTVL.

This clonotype was counted many times. The chain carries TRBV5-8 and TRBJ1-2; D ambiguous. With 0 bases removed from V and 1 base from J, the gap between germline ends came to 4 bases. CDR3 length equals 13 residues. Germline V gene data show CDR1 as SGHTS and CDR2 as YDEGEE. In DNA form, the CDR3 reads TGTGCCAGCAGCTTGGAGATTAACTATGGCTACACCTTC. Its translation: CASSLEINYGYTF.

This clonotype was seen many times. The J gene is TRBJ2-1, the V gene TRBV20-1, with D perhaps matching TRBD2 (5 bases). The V gene lost 1 base and the J gene lost 4 bases, with 5 bases spanning the gap. The CDR3 runs to 12 residues. From germline, CDR1 is DFQATT and CDR2 SNEGSKA (reference sequence). In nucleotides, the CDR3 is TGCAGTGCTAGAGGAGGGTACAATGAGCAGTTCTTC. It codes for CSARGGYNEQFF.

This clonotype was recorded many times. The chain employs TRBV13 and TRBJ2-5; unclear D gene. The CDR3 is 15 amino acids. Germline CDR1 reads PRHDT; CDR2 reads FYEKMQ (reference sequence). With 5 bases removed from V and 4 bases from J, the gap between germline ends came to 17 bases. CDR3 sequence: CASSPGPRASETQYF. The CDR3 bases are TGTGCCAGCAGCCCCGGGCCCCGGGCGTCAGAGACCCAGTACTTC. Full variable domain (missing parts from reference TRBV13 and TRBJ2-5): AAGVIQSPRHLIKEKRETATLKCYPIPRHDTVYWYQQGPGQDPQFLISFYEKMQSDKGSIPDRFSAQQFSDYHSELNMSSLELGDSALYFCASSPGPRASETQYFGPGTRLLVL.

The chain carries TRBV20-1 and TRBJ2-3; 9 nucleotides agree with TRBD2. Trimming took 6 bases from V and 4 from J; bases not matched to a gene: 11. Germline V gives CDR1 DFQATT, CDR2 SNEGSKA (reference sequence). This CDR3 region has 15 residues. CDR3 region: CSATGERGVADTQYF. The DNA for the CDR3 is TGCAGTGCGACGGGGGAGCGGGGGGTGGCAGATACGCAGTATTTT.

This clonotype was detected ten times or more. The chain employs TRBV20-1 and TRBJ2-1, with 8 bases identical to TRBD2. In germline, CDR1 is DFQATT, CDR2 SNEGSKA (reference sequence). Unmatched junction bases numbered 2, after V lost 0 bases and J lost 1 base. This CDR3 comprises 15 residues. DNA of the CDR3: TGCAGTGCTAGAGATGAGCGGGGGTCCTACAATGAGCAGTTCTTC. Translated: CSARDERGSYNEQFF.

J is TRBJ2-2 and V is TRBV29-1, with a possible D match to TRBD2 (7 bases). The length of the CDR3 is 14 residues. CDR1 is SQVTM, CDR2 ANQGSEA, per germline. V lost 5 bases and J lost 2, with 12 bases in between. CDR3 in amino acids: CSVFGGPNTGELFF. CDR3 nucleotides: TGCAGCGTTTTCGGGGGGCCCAACACCGGGGAGCTGTTTTTT.

This clonotype was observed at least ten times. The chain combines TRBV29-1 with TRBJ2-3; D not certain. The CDR3 is 14 amino acids. Germline CDR1 SQVTM, CDR2 ANQGSEA. V lost 4 bases, J lost 1 base, and 12 bases lay in between. CDR3 nucleotides: TGCAGCGTTGGGAAGCAGACTGGCACAGATACGCAGTATTTT. Residues: CSVGKQTGTDTQYF.

This clonotype appeared a few times. The V call is TRBV4-1, the J call TRBJ1-2; D is possibly TRBD1 (6 bases). The CDR3 is made up of 16 amino acids. Germline V gene lookup returns CDR1 MGHRA and CDR2 YSYEKL. V was cut by 0 bases and J by 5 bases, with 16 bases left in between. CDR3 protein: CASSQDDGGLGYGYTF. The CDR3 nucleotides read TGCGCCAGCAGCCAAGATGACGGGGGGCTGGGGTATGGCTACACCTTC.

At least ten counts were recorded for this clonotype. V is TRBV20-1 and J is TRBJ2-1, with 8 bases matching TRBD1. There are 15 residues in the CDR3. Germline loops: CDR1 DFQATT, CDR2 SNEGSKA (reference sequence). J lost 0 bases, V lost 5 bases, and 6 bases had no gene match. CDR3 region: CSARTGIISYNEQFF. The CDR3 DNA follows: TGCAGTGCTCGGACAGGGATTATCTCCTACAATGAGCAGTTCTTC.

This clonotype came up a few times. This sequence joins TRBV7-8 and TRBJ1-1; D is uncertain. Looked up from germline, CDR1 is SGHVS and CDR2 is FQNEAQ. This CDR3 is built from 15 residues. V lost 0 bases to trimming and J lost 2 bases, with 10 bases between them. In nucleotides, the CDR3 is TGTGCCAGCAGCTTAGCGCGCTCCTCAAACACTGAAGCTTTCTTT. Protein sequence: CASSLARSSNTEAFF.

This clonotype was seen at least ten times. The chain employs TRBV10-3 and TRBJ1-5; D is undetermined. With 0 bases removed from V and 7 bases from J, the gap between germline ends came to 13 bases. Germline V CDR1 and CDR2: ENHRY, SYGVKD. CDR3 length: 15 amino acids. The chain's CDR3 is CAISESARVTQPQHF. CDR3 nucleotide sequence: TGTGCCATCAGTGAGTCGGCGCGGGTAACGCAGCCCCAGCATTTT.

This clonotype showed up many times. The chain is built from TRBV4-2 and TRBJ2-3; no clear D. The germline V gene has CDR1 LGHNA and CDR2 YNFKEQ. Trimming cost V 4 bases and J 0 bases, with 11 bases left between them. This CDR3 comprises 15 residues. The CDR3 loop reads CASSPTEISTDTQYF. The DNA for the CDR3 is TGTGCCAGCAGCCCGACTGAGATTAGCACAGATACGCAGTATTTT.

This chain links TRBV12-3 or TRBV12-4 with TRBJ2-2, with D uncertain. This CDR3 has 13 residues. V lost 3 bases and J 7 bases, leaving 9 bases between the germline ends. The CDR3 sequence is CASSLLSVGELFF. The DNA of the CDR3 is TGTGCCAGCAGTTTGCTGAGTGTCGGGGAGCTGTTTTTT.

The gene calls are TRBV28 and TRBJ1-6; D is undetermined. V was shortened by 7 bases and J by 1 base, with 5 bases between the two germline ends. This CDR3 contains 13 residues. Germline CDR1 reads MDHEN; CDR2 reads SYDVKM. The CDR3 reads CASNRSYNSPLHF. CDR3 in DNA: TGTGCCAGCAACCGATCCTATAATTCACCCCTCCACTTT.

This clonotype was counted only a few times. J is TRBJ2-7 and V is TRBV28; D might be TRBD1 (5 bases). The germline V and J ends were trimmed by 6 bases and 0 bases, with 15 bases remaining between them. The CDR3 extends over 15 amino acids. CDR1 and CDR2 from the germline V gene are MDHEN and SYDVKM. CDR3: CASRPGHSSSYEQYF. Here the CDR3 DNA reads TGTGCCAGCAGACCCGGACATTCCAGCTCCTACGAGCAGTACTTC.

There are many counts of this clonotype. This chain links TRBV13 with TRBJ2-1, with 9 bases identical to TRBD1. The CDR3 length is 15 residues. V lost 4 bases and J lost 6; bases outside the gene matches: 7. Germline assignment: CDR1 PRHDT and CDR2 FYEKMQ (reference sequence). The CDR3 reads CASSSRLDRGNEQFF. Here the CDR3 DNA reads TGTGCCAGCAGCTCCCGCTTGGACAGGGGCAATGAGCAGTTCTTC.